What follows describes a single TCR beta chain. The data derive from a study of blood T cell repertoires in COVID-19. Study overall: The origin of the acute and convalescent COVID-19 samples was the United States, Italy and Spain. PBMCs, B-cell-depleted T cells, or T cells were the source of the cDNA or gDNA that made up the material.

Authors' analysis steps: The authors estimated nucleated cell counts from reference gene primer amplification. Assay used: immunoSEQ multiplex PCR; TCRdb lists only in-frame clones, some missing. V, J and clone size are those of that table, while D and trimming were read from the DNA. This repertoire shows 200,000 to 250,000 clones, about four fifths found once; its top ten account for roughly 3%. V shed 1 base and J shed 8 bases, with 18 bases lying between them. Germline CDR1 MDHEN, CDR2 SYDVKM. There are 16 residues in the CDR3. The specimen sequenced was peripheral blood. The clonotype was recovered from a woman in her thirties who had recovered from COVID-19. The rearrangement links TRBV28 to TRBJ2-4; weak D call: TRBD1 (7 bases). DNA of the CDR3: TGTGCCAGCAGTTTATTAGGGGGCACGGGGGAGGACATTCAGTACTTC. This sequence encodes CASSLLGGTGEDIQYF.